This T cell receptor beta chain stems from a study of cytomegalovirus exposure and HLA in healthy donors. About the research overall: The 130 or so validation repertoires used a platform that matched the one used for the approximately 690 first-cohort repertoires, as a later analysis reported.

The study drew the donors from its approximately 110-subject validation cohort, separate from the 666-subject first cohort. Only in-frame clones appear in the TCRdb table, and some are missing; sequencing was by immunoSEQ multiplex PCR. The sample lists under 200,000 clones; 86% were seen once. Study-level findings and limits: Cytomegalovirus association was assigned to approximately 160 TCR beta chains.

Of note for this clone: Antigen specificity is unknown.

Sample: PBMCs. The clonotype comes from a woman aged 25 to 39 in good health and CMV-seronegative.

In nucleotides, the CDR3 is TGTGCCAGCAGTTTGGCCAGAGGGTCGAAGAACACCGGGGAGCTGTTTTTT. Translating gives CASSLARGSKNTGELFF. The chain carries TRBV27 and TRBJ2-2; weak D call: TRBD2 (5 bases). Trimming left V 3 bases short and J 1 base short, with 15 bases between. Germline assignment: CDR1 MNHEY and CDR2 SMNVEV (reference sequence). The CDR3 extends over 17 amino acids.